A single sample gave rise to the 31 T cell receptor beta chains below, sequenced in a study of blood T cell repertoires in COVID-19 (TCRdb year 2020). Library preparation was by the immunoSEQ multiplex PCR assay. Not all clones reach the TCRdb copy of this immuneACCESS table, which keeps in-frame sequences only. Checked studies attribute under half of the gap to unresolved V genes and leave the rest unexplained. In this sample the table shows 35,000 to 45,000 clones, roughly 90% of which occur a single time. Clones ranked in the top ten supply around 2.4% of the sample. The sequencing sample was made of peripheral blood. The receptors here all came from a human donor in a cohort sampled during active COVID-19.

The V gene is TRBV12-3 or TRBV12-4, the J gene TRBJ2-7; D remains ambiguous. Trimming shortened V by 6 bases and J by 2 bases, and 5 bases separated the two germline ends. This CDR3 contains 11 residues. The CDR3 DNA sequence: TGTGCCAGCAGCTCTACCTACGAGCAGTACTTC. Protein: CASSSTYEQYF.

DNA for the CDR3: TGTGCCACCAGTCCTGAGGGGGCACAGGGTGAGCAGTTCTTC. It encodes CATSPEGAQGEQFF. The chain has TRBV15 and TRBJ2-1; 7 bases agree with TRBD1. The CDR3 is 14 amino acids. The V segment lost 6 bases and the J segment 9 bases; nucleotides outside the gene matches: 11. From germline, CDR1 is LNHNV and CDR2 YYDKDF (reference sequence).

The chain uses TRBV7-8 and TRBJ1-2, with TRBD1 identical over 8 bases. There are 15 residues in the CDR3. Germline V gene sequence: CDR1 SGHVS, CDR2 FQNEAQ. V trimming: 5 bases; J trimming: 2 bases; junction bases outside the gene matches: 7. The CDR3: CASSLLGQGNYGYTF. Written as DNA, the CDR3 is TGTGCCAGCAGCCTTCTCGGACAGGGAAACTATGGCTACACCTTC.

V is TRBV6-5 and J is TRBJ2-1, with D possibly matching TRBD2 (6 bases). Germline values: CDR1 MNHEY, CDR2 SVGAGI. The CDR3 is 15 amino acids. The germline V and J ends were trimmed by 2 bases and 4 bases, with 12 bases remaining between them. For the CDR3, the DNA is TGTGCCAGCAGTTACCGGGGGAGTGAGTACAATGAGCAGTTCTTC. The encoded protein is CASSYRGSEYNEQFF.

The chain is built from TRBV18 and TRBJ1-1; TRBD1 matches 7 bases. CDR1 and CDR2 (germline): KGHSH, LQKENI. Unmatched junction bases numbered 4, after V lost 2 bases and J lost 7 bases. The length of the CDR3 is 13 residues. The CDR3 here is CASSPLRDSEAFF. CDR3 nucleotide sequence: TGTGCCAGCTCACCATTAAGGGACAGTGAAGCTTTCTTT.

The chain carries TRBV14 and TRBJ2-2, with 7 bases identical to TRBD1. Trimming removed 6 bases from V and 1 base from J; junction bases left unmatched: 8. Germline V gives CDR1 SGHDN, CDR2 FVKESK. There are 16 residues in the CDR3. The CDR3 reads CASRPTGTENTGELFF. The CDR3 nucleotides read TGTGCCAGCAGGCCCACCGGGACAGAGAACACCGGGGAGCTGTTTTTT.

The J gene is TRBJ2-3, the V gene TRBV14, with D possibly being TRBD1 (6 bases). The CDR3 has 14 residues. The germline V gene encodes CDR1 SGHDN and CDR2 FVKESK. V lost 3 bases to trimming and J lost 6 bases, with 13 bases between them. The CDR3: CASSHINRDDTQYF. The CDR3, as DNA: TGTGCCAGCAGCCACATAAACAGGGATGATACGCAGTATTTT.

This rearrangement joins TRBV5-8 to TRBJ1-5; no firm D call. CDR1 and CDR2 from the germline V gene are SGHTS and YDEGEE. The CDR3 consists of 13 residues. V was pared by 3 bases and J by 7 bases, with 11 bases between. The CDR3 spells CASSYNSRQPQHF. In DNA form, the CDR3 reads TGTGCCAGCAGCTACAACAGCCGACAGCCCCAGCATTTT.

This CDR3 is CASSPAGGGTDTQYF. The CDR3 DNA reads TGTGCCAGCTCACCCGCGGGGGGGGGCACAGATACGCAGTATTTT. The J gene is TRBJ2-3, the V gene TRBV18; 9 positions match TRBD2. The CDR3 is made up of 15 amino acids. V trimming: 3 bases; J trimming: 1 base; junction bases outside the gene matches: 2. The germline V gene has CDR1 KGHSH and CDR2 LQKENI.

The rearrangement joins TRBV30 to TRBJ2-2; 11 bases are shared with TRBD2. There are 18 residues in the CDR3. J gave up 7 bases and V 2 bases, and 15 bases lay outside the gene matches. Germline V gene data show CDR1 as GTSNPN and CDR2 as SVGIG (reference sequence). CDR3 amino acids: CAWSFLGLAGGLNGELFF. CDR3 DNA: TGTGCCTGGAGTTTCCTGGGGCTAGCGGGGGGTTTGAACGGGGAGCTGTTTTTT.

This clone was seen a handful of times. V usage is TRBV6-5 and J usage is TRBJ2-1; 10 bases agree with TRBD2. V dropped 10 bases and J dropped 6; count of bases not matched to a gene: 12. The CDR3 is 15 amino acids. Germline V gene lookup returns CDR1 MNHEY and CDR2 SVGAGI. Here the CDR3 DNA reads TGTGCCACCAAATCTAGCGGGGGACCCGTCAATGAGCAGTTCTTC. Protein: CATKSSGGPVNEQFF.

This chain links TRBV4-1 with TRBJ1-2; 10 bases are a match to TRBD1. V lost 3 bases to trimming and J lost 8 bases; unmatched junction nucleotides: 12. This CDR3 has 16 amino acids. Germline V gene sequence: CDR1 MGHRA, CDR2 YSYEKL. This CDR3 is CASSHGPGQGKRGYTF. The CDR3 DNA reads as TGCGCCAGCAGCCATGGGCCGGGACAGGGGAAGAGAGGCTACACCTTC.

V gene TRBV27 combines with J gene TRBJ1-2; D not certain. Trimming left V 3 bases short and J 7 bases short, with 15 bases between. CDR3 length: 14 amino acids. From germline, CDR1 is MNHEY and CDR2 SMNVEV (reference sequence). Written as DNA, the CDR3 is TGTGCCAGCAGTTTTTCGGGGTCCCCAAGTGGCTACACCTTC. Translating it yields CASSFSGSPSGYTF.

This CDR3 reads CASSIDRLGNEKLFF. CDR3 coding DNA: TGTGCCAGCAGTATCGACAGGCTGGGTAATGAAAAACTGTTTTTT. The chain is built from TRBV6-5 and TRBJ1-4, with D maybe TRBD1 (6 bases). V lost 5 bases to trimming and J lost 4 bases, with 14 bases between them. Germline CDR1 and CDR2: MNHEY and SVGAGI. The CDR3 covers 15 residues.

In DNA, the CDR3 is TGTGCCAGCAGCACCTGGGACACGATGAAACTAGGTGGAAACACCATATATTTT. Amino acids: CASSTWDTMKLGGNTIYF. This chain joins TRBV5-4 and TRBJ1-3; TRBD1 might be the D (6 bases). Trimming left V 4 bases short and J 3 bases short, with 23 bases between. The CDR3 runs to 18 residues. The V gene's germline CDR1 is SGHNT and CDR2 YYREEE (reference sequence).

The chain couples TRBV5-1 to TRBJ1-1; D gene unclear. CDR1 and CDR2 (germline): SGHRS, YFSETQ. V lost 0 bases, J lost 0 bases, and 6 bases lay in between. The CDR3 extends over 14 amino acids. The CDR3 loop is CASSLGQVNTEAFF. CDR3 DNA: TGCGCCAGCAGCTTGGGACAAGTGAACACTGAAGCTTTCTTT.

The sample holds a few counts of this clone. The chain has TRBV10-1 and TRBJ2-7, with TRBD2 as a possible D gene (5 bases). Trimming cost V 3 bases and J 0 bases, with 9 bases left between them. The germline CDR1 and CDR2 sequences are WNHNN and SYGVQD (reference sequence). This CDR3 is built from 14 residues. The CDR3 reads CASSDGGSSYEQYF. The CDR3 nucleotides are TGCGCCAGCAGTGATGGAGGTTCCTCCTACGAGCAGTACTTC.

CDR3 DNA: TGTGCCAGCAGCCCTGGGACAGGAATGTACAATGAGCAGTTCTTC. Translation: CASSPGTGMYNEQFF. The chain employs TRBV3-1 (or the pseudogene TRBV3-2) and TRBJ2-1, with 8 nucleotides matching TRBD1. Trimming at V came to 4 bases and at J to 4 bases, leaving 6 bases not matched to a gene. CDR1 is LGHDT and CDR2 is YNNKEL in the germline V gene (reference sequence). The CDR3 loop spans 15 amino acids.

The gene calls are TRBV6-5 and TRBJ1-6; the match to TRBD1 covers 8 bases. Germline CDR1 is MNHEY and CDR2 is SVGAGI. J gave up 8 bases and V 8 bases, and 5 bases lay outside the gene matches. The CDR3 totals 13 residues. CDR3 loop: CASGQGKDSPLHF. As DNA, the CDR3 is TGTGCCAGCGGACAGGGAAAAGATTCACCCCTCCACTTT.

J is TRBJ2-1 and V is TRBV6-4, with TRBD2 identical over 9 bases. The V and J ends lost 3 bases and 2 bases, in that order; junction bases with no gene match: 5. The germline CDR1 and CDR2 sequences are MRHNA and SNTAGT. CDR3 length: 16 amino acids. The CDR3 DNA is TGTGCCAGCAGTGAAGGGGCGGGGGGGCCCTACAATGAGCAGTTCTTC. Translating gives CASSEGAGGPYNEQFF.

V and J are TRBV3-1 (or the pseudogene TRBV3-2) and TRBJ1-2; D not resolved. With 0 bases removed from V and 8 bases from J, the gap between germline ends came to 13 bases. This CDR3 is built from 14 residues. The germline V gene has CDR1 LGHDT and CDR2 YNNKEL (reference sequence). CDR3 loop: CASSQDHLGRGYTF. The CDR3 nucleotides are TGTGCCAGCAGCCAAGATCATTTGGGCAGGGGCTACACCTTC.

V is TRBV5-1 and J is TRBJ1-5; no clear D gene. The germline gives CDR1 SGHRS, CDR2 YFSETQ. The germline V and J ends were trimmed by 0 bases and 5 bases, with 9 bases remaining between them. The CDR3 sequence is 14 residues long. Written as DNA, the CDR3 is TGCGCCAGCAGCTTGGGGCCTCCTGATCAGCCCCAGCATTTT. As protein: CASSLGPPDQPQHF.

The rearrangement joins TRBV5-5 to TRBJ1-6; tentatively, D is TRBD1 (5 bases). V was pared by 2 bases and J by 9 bases, with 15 bases between. Germline V gene lookup returns CDR1 SGHKS and CDR2 YYEKEE (reference sequence). The CDR3 sequence is 15 residues long. The CDR3 reads CASSLISQGTSPLHF. The CDR3, as DNA: TGTGCCAGCAGCTTAATTTCGCAGGGTACTTCACCCCTCCACTTT.

This CDR3 reads CASREGGSQETQYF. The DNA for the CDR3 is TGTGCCAGCCGAGAAGGGGGATCCCAAGAGACCCAGTACTTC. This chain joins TRBV7-9 and TRBJ2-5, with D possibly being TRBD1 (6 bases). This CDR3 is 14 amino acids long. Germline CDR1 is SEHNR and CDR2 is FQNEAQ (reference sequence). V was shortened by 8 bases and J by 1 base, with 14 bases between the two germline ends.

This chain joins TRBV7-9 and TRBJ2-5, with D perhaps TRBD2 (5 bases). Germline V lookup: CDR1 SEHNR, CDR2 FQNEAQ (reference sequence). V gave up 0 bases and J gave up 3 bases, with 11 bases separating them. There are 15 residues in the CDR3. The CDR3 DNA reads as TGTGCCAGCAGCTTAGCGGAGGTTACTAAAGAGACCCAGTACTTC. This codes for CASSLAEVTKETQYF.

CDR3 loop: CASSSLSEETQYF. The CDR3 coding sequence is TGTGCCAGCAGTTCTCTGAGCGAAGAGACCCAGTACTTC. V gene TRBV27 combines with J gene TRBJ2-5; D unclear. V was trimmed by 4 bases and J by 3 bases, leaving 9 bases between them. Germline values: CDR1 MNHEY, CDR2 SMNVEV (reference sequence). This CDR3 region has 13 residues.

This clone showed up just a few times. The chain is built from TRBV9 and TRBJ1-6; D remains unclear. Trimming stripped 0 bases from V and 7 bases from J, with 8 bases between. CDR3 length equals 14 residues. Germline V CDR1 and CDR2: SGDLS, YYNGEE. The CDR3 sequence is CASSVGASNSPLHF. As DNA, the CDR3 is TGTGCCAGCAGCGTAGGAGCCTCCAATTCACCCCTCCACTTT.

This clone was seen just once. This chain uses TRBV6-6 with TRBJ2-7; possibly TRBD2 for D (5 bases). Per the germline V gene, CDR1 is MNHNY and CDR2 is SVGAGI (reference sequence). This CDR3 has 12 residues. The V and J ends lost 6 bases and 2 bases respectively, with 8 bases between them. The chain's CDR3 is CASRSGTYEQYF. The CDR3 DNA follows: TGTGCCAGCAGGTCCGGGACCTACGAGCAGTACTTC.

The J gene is TRBJ2-3, the V gene TRBV4-1, with TRBD2 matching 7 bases. This CDR3 has 16 amino acids. The V and J ends lost 7 bases and 6 bases, in that order; junction bases with no gene match: 16. The germline CDR1 and CDR2 sequences are MGHRA and YSYEKL. The CDR3 loop reads CASNGDPGLTADTQYF. CDR3 in DNA: TGCGCCAGCAACGGGGACCCGGGACTAACGGCCGATACGCAGTATTTT.

The rearrangement joins TRBV4-1 to TRBJ2-1; TRBD2 might be the D (6 bases). V lost 4 bases, J lost 5 bases, and 9 bases lay in between. CDR1 is MGHRA, CDR2 YSYEKL, per germline. This CDR3 spans 13 amino acids. The CDR3 region is CASSPGGDNEQFF. Written as DNA, the CDR3 is TGCGCCAGCAGCCCTGGAGGGGACAATGAGCAGTTCTTC.

The chain combines TRBV6-5 with TRBJ2-5; a possible D gene is TRBD2 (7 bases). There are 14 residues in the CDR3. Trimming stripped 6 bases from V and 4 bases from J, with 15 bases between. CDR1 is MNHEY, CDR2 SVGAGI, per germline. The CDR3 DNA reads TGTGCCAGCAGGAACCTTAGGGGGGGAGAGACCCAGTACTTC. Translated, it gives CASRNLRGGETQYF.